The clone carrying this TCR beta chain was observed a few times. Profiling relied on immunoSEQ multiplex PCR, and the TCRdb table lists in-frame clones only, not all of them. The data show 86,000 or so clones, 86% seen once. This specimen comes from a study of T cell responses to AZD1222 COVID-19 vaccine. The V gene's germline CDR1 is SGHNT and CDR2 YYREEE (reference sequence). The CDR3 loop spans 13 amino acids. Trimming shortened V by 0 bases and J by 11 bases, and 14 bases separated the two germline ends. Here the sequenced sample was peripheral blood, taken 28 days after the second AZD1222 dose. This clonotype was obtained from an adult who received the AZD1222 COVID-19 vaccine. The J gene is TRBJ1-1, the V gene TRBV5-4, with D possibly matching TRBD1 (6 bases). The CDR3, as DNA: TGTGCCAGCAGCTTGGCGGGAGGGGGACGGGCTTTCTTT. Its translation: CASSLAGGGRAFF.